A single sample gave rise to the 9 T cell receptor beta chains below, sequenced in a study of T cells after somatic rescue of genetic block. Assay used: immunoSEQ multiplex PCR; TCRdb lists only in-frame clones, some missing. Among tens of thousands of clones listed, about nine tenths were seen once. Sequenced: peripheral blood mononuclear cells (PBMCs). All receptors derive from a man aged 40-50 years.

The rearrangement links TRBV5-4 to TRBJ1-6; perhaps TRBD1 as D (5 bases). The CDR3 has 15 residues. Germline V gene sequence: CDR1 SGHNT, CDR2 YYREEE (reference sequence). Trimming stripped 0 bases from V and 5 bases from J, with 9 bases between. The CDR3 protein is CASSLVPGNNSPLHF. The CDR3 DNA is TGTGCCAGCAGCTTGGTTCCAGGGAATAATTCACCCCTCCACTTT.

The gene calls are TRBV18 and TRBJ1-5, with D tentatively TRBD1 (5 bases). The CDR3 consists of 14 residues. Germline V gene data show CDR1 as KGHSH and CDR2 as LQKENI. Trimming shortened V by 3 bases and J by 2 bases, and 8 bases separated the two germline ends. The DNA for the CDR3 is TGTGCCAGCTCACCGGGGCAGGGCAATCAGCCCCAGCATTTT. Protein: CASSPGQGNQPQHF. Combining the CDR3 with reference TRBV18 and TRBJ1-5 gives the whole variable domain NAGVMQNPRHLVRRRGQEARLRCSPMKGHSHVYWYRQLPEEGLKFMVYLQKENIIDESGMPKERFSAEFPKEGPSILRIQQVVRGDSAAYFCASSPGQGNQPQHFGDGTRLSIL.

The chain is built from TRBV6-1 and TRBJ2-7; D may be TRBD2 (6 bases). There are 13 residues in the CDR3. The V and J ends lost 3 bases and 3 bases respectively, with 9 bases between them. CDR1 and CDR2 (germline): MNHNS, SASEGT. CDR3 coding DNA: TGTGCCAGCAGTGAGGGACTCAACTACGAGCAGTACTTC. This sequence encodes CASSEGLNYEQYF.

This sequence joins TRBV15 and TRBJ1-1; D gene unclear. The germline CDR1 and CDR2 sequences are LNHNV and YYDKDF (reference sequence). V shed 5 bases and J shed 4 bases, with 11 bases lying between them. The CDR3 consists of 13 residues. This chain's CDR3 is CATSLGLATEAFF. The CDR3, as DNA: TGTGCCACCAGCCTAGGTCTGGCCACTGAAGCTTTCTTT.

V is TRBV7-8 and J is TRBJ2-1; either TRBD1 or TRBD2 may supply D (7 bases each). With 5 bases removed from V and 8 bases from J, the gap between germline ends came to 16 bases. Germline CDR1 is SGHVS and CDR2 is FQNEAQ. CDR3 size: 14 residues. CDR3 sequence (DNA): TGTGCCAGCAGCCGACAGGGAGGGGGCCATGAGCAGTTCTTC. Its protein is CASSRQGGGHEQFF.

V and J are TRBV9 and TRBJ2-7, with TRBD2 matching over 9 bases. Germline V CDR1 and CDR2: SGDLS, YYNGEE. V lost 3 bases to trimming and J lost 5 bases; unmatched junction nucleotides: 12. The length of the CDR3 is 16 residues. DNA for the CDR3: TGTGCCAGCAGCGCCACCAGCGGGGGGCCCGTCCACGAGCAGTACTTC. Translated, it gives CASSATSGGPVHEQYF.

The V and J genes are TRBV27 and TRBJ1-1; D is unclear. The CDR3 length is 11 residues. The germline V and J ends were trimmed by 8 bases and 3 bases, with 7 bases remaining between them. In germline, CDR1 is MNHEY, CDR2 SMNVEV (reference sequence). CDR3 coding DNA: TGTGCCAGCGGGGTATACACTGAAGCTTTCTTT. Translating it yields CASGVYTEAFF.

The chain carries TRBV14 and TRBJ1-3; D might be TRBD1 (5 bases). The CDR3 spans 15 residues. Trimming cost V 0 bases and J 2 bases, with 8 bases left between them. Germline CDR1 SGHDN, CDR2 FVKESK. CDR3 sequence reads: CASSQDWGAGNTIYF. The CDR3 DNA follows: TGTGCCAGCAGCCAAGACTGGGGGGCTGGAAACACCATATATTTT.

The V gene is TRBV19, the J gene TRBJ2-7; D is ambiguous. The CDR3 length is 12 residues. The V and J ends lost 6 bases and 2 bases respectively, with 8 bases between them. CDR1 is LNHDA, CDR2 SQIVND, per germline (reference sequence). CDR3 amino acids: CASSDIAYEQYF. DNA of the CDR3: TGTGCCAGTAGCGACATCGCCTACGAGCAGTACTTC.